This T cell receptor beta chain was identified during a study of shared clonotypes between healthy human individuals (dated by TCRdb to about 2020). With respect to the entire study: The cohort comprised a couple of women and three men aged 18 to 49 years. For each donor, CD4 naive and CD4 memory were each run on three plates, CD8 naive on two plates, and CD8 memory on one plate. The study deeply sequenced blood TCR repertoires of five healthy adults to estimate repertoire size and the extent of clonotype sharing between individuals. Different laboratories and diverse techniques were used to prepare libraries and sequence TCR repertoires, to increase sequencing depth and limit assay-specific biases. Each donor's leukapheresis produced roughly between about 0.8 and 10 billion PBMCs. Overall study results and their limits: When several donors were compared, the shared fraction of clonotypes was about 5.5% for naive CD4, around 3.6% for naive CD8, roughly 2.3% for memory CD4, and around 0.37% for memory CD8. Higher generation probabilities were observed for clonotypes shared by all four sorted-subset donors than for non-shared clonotypes. Sampling was restricted to blood, and TCR repertoires in tissue are likely to differ from TCR repertoires in blood. Incomplete sequencing was indicated by rarefaction of sorted-subset datasets, despite the large sequencing depth. Naive subsets generally had larger estimated clonotype richness than memory subsets. The small number of donors limited the genetic and exposure-history diversity represented. Pairwise subsampling indicated that sequencing depth was expected to affect the degree of clonotype sharing among donors.

CD8 naive samples consisted of CD45RO-negative cells that were positively selected for CCR7, yielding a CD45RA+CCR7+ population without TemRA cells. Healthy HIV-negative adults with no recently reported acute infections or vaccinations were included as donors. Only Caucasian adults living in Nashville, Tennessee, USA were represented among the donors. Blood was obtained by leukapheresis, after which PBMCs were separated by Ficoll-Histopaque density gradient centrifugation and cryopreserved in liquid nitrogen vapor phase. Analytical flow cytometry was used to check the purity and quantity of each magnetically sorted T cell population. From each sorted fraction, genomic DNA was isolated and quantified by UV absorbance on a Nanodrop 2000c. TCR CDR3 regions were amplified from genomic DNA by multiplex PCR using the deep immunoSEQ assay. For each cell subset, the extracted genomic DNA was distributed evenly across all wells of several immunoSEQ 96-well plates, and each plate served as one replicate. For sorted subsets, 200 to 250 ng of genomic DNA, equivalent to 25,000 to 35,000 T cell genomes, went into each replicate PCR. The purified libraries were quantified using a Qubit 3.0 fluorometer, sized with a Bioanalyzer 2100, and then quantified again using the KAPA Library Quantification kit. Each immunoSEQ 96-well plate was sequenced on its own single-read 150-cycle Illumina NextSeq 550 flow cell. Processing in the source paper ran as follows. Because the immunoSEQ output held only junctional sequences and lacked quality scores, the filtering could not match the filtering applied to full-length reads. To assign V/J genes and CDR3, sequences were annotated using PyIR, a Python wrapper for IgBLAST v1.9, with IMGT germline references. Reads were filtered out if the reads had weak V/J assignments (E-value above 1e-6), no CDR3, stop codons, out-of-frame junctions, or ambiguous translated residues. A V3J clonotype was defined by an identical inferred V gene, J gene, and CDR3 amino acid sequence. To compute the percentage overlap between repertoires, the number of shared unique clonotypes was divided by the size of the smaller repertoire. Three approaches were used to assess repertoire richness: RTK rarefaction, the Chao1 estimator, and Recon v2.1 estimates of unobserved clonotypes. Generation probabilities were computed with OLGA for all TCRbeta clonotypes obtained by the gDNA method from a few donors. TCRdb re-hosts the immuneACCESS table, in-frame sequences only. Its copies lack some clones; in the studies checked, an unresolved V gene accounts for under half of them, and the cause for the rest is not known. That table is the source of V, J and clone size, and D and trimming were worked out from the DNA. The sample profile shows roughly 2,000,000 clones; 93% of them were found once. The leading ten clones occupy over 1.5% of the sample.

The V end loses 7 bases and the J end loses 2 bases, and a stretch of 8 bases separates them. The CDR3 sequence holds 12 residues, the cysteine and phenylalanine included. CDR3 DNA only is kept here, 36 bases in frame from base 1. The CDR1 and CDR2 encoded by the germline V gene (reference sequence) are SEHNR and FQNEAQ. Concerning this clone: Its antigen is still unknown. No base quality information exists; no much larger clone differs at one position.

This clonotype was sampled from a young man in good health. Some clones in this sample may be carry-over from other donors' samples. Sequencing was performed on naive CD8+ T cells from PBMCs. The cell subset or site label, as the study defines it: CD45RA+CCR7+. The receptor chain draws on TRBV7-9 and TRBJ1-2, with the D gene not confidently named. DNA sequence: TGTGCCAGCAAACGGTCCAACTATGGCTACACCTTC. It encodes CASKRSNYGYTF.